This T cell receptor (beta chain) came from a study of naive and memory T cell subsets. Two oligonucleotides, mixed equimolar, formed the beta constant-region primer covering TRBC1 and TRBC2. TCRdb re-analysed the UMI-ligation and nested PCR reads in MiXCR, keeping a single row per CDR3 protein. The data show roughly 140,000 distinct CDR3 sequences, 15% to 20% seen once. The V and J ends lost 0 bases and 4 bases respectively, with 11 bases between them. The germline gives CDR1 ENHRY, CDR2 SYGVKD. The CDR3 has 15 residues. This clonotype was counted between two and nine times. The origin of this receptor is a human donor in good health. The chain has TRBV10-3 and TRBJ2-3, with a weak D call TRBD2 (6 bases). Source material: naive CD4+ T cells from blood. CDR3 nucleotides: TGTGCCATCAGTGAGTCACGGAGGGGCGCAGATACGCAGTATTTT. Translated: CAISESRRGADTQYF.